This T cell receptor beta chain was captured by sequencing in a study of T cells in Graves' hyperthyroidism and ophthalmopathy. Regions amplified from RNA transcripts were the TCR beta CDR3 regions. TCR CDR3 regions were first amplified by RT-PCR with HTBI primers. TCRdb re-derived calls from the multiplex PCR reads in MiXCR, one entry per CDR3 protein. The profile shows fewer than 500,000 distinct CDR3 sequences, roughly 14% of them singletons. Ten or more counts support this clonotype. V lost 6 bases and J 2 bases, leaving 11 bases between the germline ends. CDR1 is MDHEN and CDR2 is SYDVKM in the germline V gene. The CDR3 has 14 amino acids.

The TCR originated in a man aged 30-40 years with Graves' hyperthyroidism that later progressed to Graves' ophthalmopathy. This chain connects TRBV28 to TRBJ1-5; possible D gene TRBD1, 6 bases. The specimen was blood. This CDR3 reads CASRGGAGNQPQHF. The CDR3, as DNA: TGTGCCAGCAGAGGGGGAGCGGGCAATCAGCCCCAGCATTTT. The variable domain in full, completed from reference TRBV28 and TRBJ1-5, reads DVKVTQSSRYLVKRTGEKVFLECVQDMDHENMFWYRQDPGLGLRLIYFSYDVKMKEKGDIPEGYSVSREKKERFSLILESASTNQTSMYLCASRGGAGNQPQHFGDGTRLSIL.